This T cell receptor (beta chain) is from a study of blood T cell repertoires in COVID-19. Study-level background: From the United States, Italy and Spain came samples of acute and convalescent COVID-19. Nucleic acid was either cDNA or gDNA, and it came from T cells, B-cell-depleted T cells, or PBMCs.

Source study methods: Reference gene primers were amplified, and this amplification served to estimate nucleated cell counts. The method was immunoSEQ multiplex PCR; TCRdb's version includes in-frame clones alone and lacks a portion of them. The DNA gave D and trimming, while V, J and clone size come from that table. The sample comprises around 140,000 clones, about 76% of which are singletons, and over 7.5% rests with the top ten. After removal of 4 bases from V and 6 bases from J, the junction contained 14 bases not matched to a gene. The CDR3 spans 16 residues. Germline CDR1 and CDR2: SGHRS and YFSETQ.

Sequencing was carried out using peripheral blood. This clonotype was obtained from a woman aged 60-70 years with active or convalescent COVID-19. The rearrangement uses TRBV5-1 and TRBJ1-2; 8 bases agree with TRBD1. CDR3 in DNA: TGCGCCAGCAGCAGGGGAGGACAGGGCTCGTCTCATGGCTACACCTTC. It specifies CASSRGGQGSSHGYTF.